Following are 17 T cell receptor beta chains from one sample sequenced in a study of blood T cell repertoires in COVID-19. Profiled with immunoSEQ multiplex PCR; TCRdb holds only in-frame clones, not every one. Among more than 100,000 clones listed, about nine tenths were seen once. Sequences were obtained from peripheral blood. The receptors originated from a woman aged 70-85 years with acute or convalescent COVID-19.

The chain is built from TRBV6-6 and TRBJ1-6; TRBD1 matches 9 bases. After removal of 5 bases from V and 6 bases from J, the junction contained 14 bases not matched to a gene. Germline V gene data show CDR1 as MNHNY and CDR2 as SVGAGI (reference sequence). The CDR3 loop spans 18 amino acids. CDR3: CASSRTGDGVKGNSPLHF. The CDR3 DNA sequence: TGTGCCAGCAGTCGGACAGGGGACGGGGTAAAGGGTAATTCACCCCTCCACTTT.

The chain carries TRBV28 and TRBJ2-6; tentatively, D is TRBD1 (6 bases). This CDR3 is built from 20 residues. CDR1 and CDR2 from the germline V gene are MDHEN and SYDVKM. The V end was cut by 4 bases, the J end by 0 bases, with 22 bases between. This CDR3 is CASSSPPGTSTLSGANVLTF. CDR3 DNA: TGTGCCAGCAGTTCTCCCCCCGGGACATCAACCCTCTCTGGGGCCAACGTCCTGACTTTC.

V is TRBV10-3 and J is TRBJ1-5; 10 bases align to TRBD1. Trimming removed 6 bases from V and 6 bases from J; junction bases left unmatched: 8. This CDR3 contains 15 residues. Per germline, CDR1 ENHRY and CDR2 SYGVKD. The CDR3 sequence: CAISAGQGGSQPQHF. The CDR3 nucleotides read TGTGCCATCAGCGCCGGACAGGGGGGGAGTCAGCCCCAGCATTTT.

This chain links TRBV5-1 with TRBJ2-2, with a weak D call TRBD1 (6 bases). V gave up 4 bases and J gave up 6 bases, with 19 bases separating them. Germline assignment: CDR1 SGHRS and CDR2 YFSETQ. The CDR3 is 16 amino acids. DNA of the CDR3: TGCGCCAGCAGCCTTCAACCCGACAGGAGCGCCGGGGAGCTGTTTTTT. Translated: CASSLQPDRSAGELFF.

This chain joins TRBV12-3 or TRBV12-4 and TRBJ2-3; no clear D gene. Trimming removed 6 bases from V and 2 bases from J, with 6 bases in between. There are 12 residues in the CDR3. The CDR3 DNA reads as TGTGCCAGCAGCCCCTTCACAGATACGCAGTATTTT. Encoded protein: CASSPFTDTQYF.

This clone has just one count. V gene TRBV28 combines with J gene TRBJ2-7; TRBD1 matches 7 bases. There are 16 residues in the CDR3. The germline V gene encodes CDR1 MDHEN and CDR2 SYDVKM. V shed 1 base, J shed 2 bases, and the junction held 8 bases outside the gene matches. The CDR3: CASSLSYSGTAYEQYF. The CDR3 DNA reads as TGTGCCAGCAGTTTATCGTACTCCGGGACAGCCTACGAGCAGTACTTC.

The chain carries TRBV28 and TRBJ1-5; no definite D call. The CDR3 sequence is 17 residues long. Germline assignment: CDR1 MDHEN and CDR2 SYDVKM. V was shortened by 5 bases and J by 6 bases, with 23 bases between the two germline ends. The CDR3 reads CASSPFRGQASSQPQHF. CDR3 coding DNA: TGTGCCAGCAGTCCCTTCCGCGGGCAAGCAAGTTCTCAGCCCCAGCATTTT.

V is TRBV9 and J is TRBJ2-5; possibly TRBD1 for D (5 bases). The CDR3 contains 15 residues. Trimming removed 0 bases from V and 4 bases from J, with 13 bases in between. From germline, CDR1 is SGDLS and CDR2 YYNGEE. CDR3 in DNA: TGTGCCAGCAGCGTAGCCCAGACAGTTAGAGAGACCCAGTACTTC. Protein product: CASSVAQTVRETQYF.

The chain couples TRBV5-1 to TRBJ1-4; D gene uncertain. V dropped 0 bases and J dropped 7 bases, with 13 bases sitting between them. Germline V gene sequence: CDR1 SGHRS, CDR2 YFSETQ. This CDR3 has 15 residues. The CDR3 is CASSLAPGSGEKLFF. The CDR3 DNA is TGCGCCAGCAGCTTGGCCCCCGGGTCCGGTGAAAAACTGTTTTTT. The variable domain in full, completed from reference TRBV5-1 and TRBJ1-4, reads KAGVTQTPRYLIKTRGQQVTLSCSPISGHRSVSWYQQTPGQGLQFLFEYFSETQRNKGNFPGRFSGRQFSNSRSEMNVSTLELGDSALYLCASSLAPGSGEKLFFGSGTQLSVL.

The CDR3 is CASSYSMIGGSYEQYF. The CDR3 DNA sequence: TGTGCCAGCAGTTACTCGATGATCGGGGGCTCCTACGAGCAGTACTTC. This chain joins TRBV6-8 and TRBJ2-7; a weak D match, TRBD2 (6 bases). The germline V and J ends were trimmed by 0 bases and 0 bases, with 12 bases remaining between them. This CDR3 contains 16 residues. CDR1 is MNHGY, CDR2 SAAAGT, per germline.

For the CDR3, the DNA is TGTGCCAGCAGCGTAGGGACAGATGAGACAGATACGCAGTATTTT. Amino acid sequence: CASSVGTDETDTQYF. The chain is built from TRBV9 and TRBJ2-3, with a possible D match to TRBD1 (6 bases). V dropped 0 bases and J dropped 3 bases, with 11 bases sitting between them. This CDR3 has 15 residues. CDR1 SGDLS and CDR2 YYNGEE come from the germline V gene.

This clone is a singleton in its sample. The chain couples TRBV28 to TRBJ2-5; a weak D match, TRBD1 (5 bases). Trimming removed 3 bases from V and 5 bases from J, with 16 bases in between. Germline V lookup: CDR1 MDHEN, CDR2 SYDVKM. This CDR3 is built from 15 residues. The CDR3 loop is CASSLGRWGRETQYF. The DNA for the CDR3 is TGTGCCAGCAGTTTGGGTCGGTGGGGCCGGGAGACCCAGTACTTC.

The chain carries TRBV9 and TRBJ2-1; 11 bases match TRBD2. V was clipped by 2 bases and J by 7 bases; unmatched bases: 8. CDR1 is SGDLS, CDR2 YYNGEE, per germline. The CDR3 spans 16 residues. This CDR3 reads CASSVRSGGAGNEQFF. The CDR3 bases are TGTGCCAGCAGCGTGCGTAGCGGGGGGGCCGGGAATGAGCAGTTCTTC.

J is TRBJ1-1 and V is TRBV5-4, with 7 bases that match TRBD1. V trimming: 5 bases; J trimming: 3 bases; junction bases outside the gene matches: 10. This CDR3 contains 15 residues. Germline V lookup: CDR1 SGHNT, CDR2 YYREEE (reference sequence). For the CDR3, the DNA is TGTGCCAGCAGTCATAAGAACGACAGGGACACTGAAGCTTTCTTT. Protein product: CASSHKNDRDTEAFF.

The rearrangement uses TRBV9 and TRBJ1-6, with 10 bases lining up with TRBD1. This CDR3 is built from 15 residues. Germline CDR1 is SGDLS and CDR2 is YYNGEE. Losses at the gene ends were 3 bases for V and 8 bases for J; bases not matched to a gene: 5. CDR3 protein: CASSATGTGDSPLHF. Written as DNA, the CDR3 is TGTGCCAGCAGCGCGACCGGGACAGGGGATTCACCCCTCCACTTT.

CDR3 sequence reads: CASSTGFAELFF. The CDR3 bases are TGTGCCAGTAGTACAGGGTTTGCGGAGCTGTTTTTT. The rearrangement links TRBV19 to TRBJ2-2, with TRBD1 as a possible D gene (5 bases). With 4 bases removed from V and 10 bases from J, the gap between germline ends came to 10 bases. CDR1 and CDR2 (germline): LNHDA, SQIVND (reference sequence). The CDR3 spans 12 residues.

The chain recombines TRBV28 with TRBJ2-1; 10 bases are shared with TRBD1. The length of the CDR3 is 16 residues. V shed 3 bases, J shed 7 bases, and the junction held 9 bases outside the gene matches. Germline CDR1 is MDHEN and CDR2 is SYDVKM. CDR3 in amino acids: CASSFSGTGVGNEQFF. The CDR3 DNA reads TGTGCCAGCAGTTTCTCCGGGACAGGGGTAGGAAATGAGCAGTTCTTC.